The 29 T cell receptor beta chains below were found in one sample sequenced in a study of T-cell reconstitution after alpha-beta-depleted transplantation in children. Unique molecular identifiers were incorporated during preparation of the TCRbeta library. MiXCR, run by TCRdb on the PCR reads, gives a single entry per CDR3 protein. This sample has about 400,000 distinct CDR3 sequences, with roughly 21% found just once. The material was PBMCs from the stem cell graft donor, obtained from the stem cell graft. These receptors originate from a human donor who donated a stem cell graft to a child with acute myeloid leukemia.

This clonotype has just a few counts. This CDR3 reads CSARDRDRGQHEQYF. The DNA for the CDR3 is TGCAGTGCTAGAGATCGGGACAGGGGGCAGCACGAGCAGTACTTC. This rearrangement joins TRBV20-1 to TRBJ2-7, with TRBD1 identical over 12 bases. V trimming: 0 bases; J trimming: 5 bases; junction bases outside the gene matches: 5. Germline V gene data show CDR1 as DFQATT and CDR2 as SNEGSKA (reference sequence). This CDR3 comprises 15 residues.

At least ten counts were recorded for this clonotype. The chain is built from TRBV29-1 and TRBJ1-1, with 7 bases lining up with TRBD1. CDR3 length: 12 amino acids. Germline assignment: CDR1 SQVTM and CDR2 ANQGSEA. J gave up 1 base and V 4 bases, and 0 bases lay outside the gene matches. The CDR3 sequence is CSVGQGNTEAFF. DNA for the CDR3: TGCAGCGTTGGACAGGGGAACACTGAAGCTTTCTTT. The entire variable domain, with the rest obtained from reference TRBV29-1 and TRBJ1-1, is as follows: SAVISQKPSRDICQRGTSLTIQCQVDSQVTMMFWYRQQPGQSLTLIATANQGSEATYESGFVIDKFPISRPNLTFSTLTVSNMSPEDSSIYLCSVGQGNTEAFFGQGTRLTVV.

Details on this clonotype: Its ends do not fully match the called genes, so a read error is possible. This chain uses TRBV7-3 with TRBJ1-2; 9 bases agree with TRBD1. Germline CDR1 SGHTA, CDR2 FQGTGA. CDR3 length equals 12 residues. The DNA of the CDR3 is TGTGCCAGCAACCCAGGACAGGGGCCCCTTTCCTTC. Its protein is CASNPGQGPLSF.

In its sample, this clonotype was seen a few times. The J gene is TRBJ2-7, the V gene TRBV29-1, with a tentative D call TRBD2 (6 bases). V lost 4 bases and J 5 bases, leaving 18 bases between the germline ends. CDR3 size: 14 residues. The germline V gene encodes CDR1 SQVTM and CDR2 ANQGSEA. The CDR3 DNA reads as TGCAGCGTTGTAATCCCGGGGTCGGGGGACGAGCAGTACTTC. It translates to CSVVIPGSGDEQYF.

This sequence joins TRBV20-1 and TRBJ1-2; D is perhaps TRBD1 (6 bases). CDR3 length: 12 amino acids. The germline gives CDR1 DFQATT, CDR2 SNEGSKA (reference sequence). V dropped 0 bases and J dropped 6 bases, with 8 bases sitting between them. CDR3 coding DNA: TGCAGTGCTAGAGATGGGGGGCATGGCTACACCTTC. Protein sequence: CSARDGGHGYTF.

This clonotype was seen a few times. The CDR3 reads CASSSAGSRYNEQFF. In DNA form, the CDR3 reads TGTGCCAGCAGTTCCGCAGGGAGTCGGTACAATGAGCAGTTCTTC. The chain carries TRBV28 and TRBJ2-1, with D perhaps given as TRBD1 or TRBD2 (5 bases each). The V end was cut by 4 bases, the J end by 4 bases, with 14 bases between. Germline assignment: CDR1 MDHEN and CDR2 SYDVKM. The CDR3 is 15 amino acids.

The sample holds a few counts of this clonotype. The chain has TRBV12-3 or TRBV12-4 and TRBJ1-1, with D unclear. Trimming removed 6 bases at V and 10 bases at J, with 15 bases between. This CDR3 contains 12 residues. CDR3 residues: CASSETLLGAFF. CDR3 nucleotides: TGTGCCAGCAGCGAGACCCTGCTCGGAGCTTTCTTT.

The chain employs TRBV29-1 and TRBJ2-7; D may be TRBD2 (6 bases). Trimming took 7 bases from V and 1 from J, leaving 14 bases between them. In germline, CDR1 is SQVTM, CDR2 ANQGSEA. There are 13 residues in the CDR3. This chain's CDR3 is CSARGWGSYEQYF. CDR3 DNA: TGCAGCGCTCGGGGGTGGGGATCCTACGAGCAGTACTTC.

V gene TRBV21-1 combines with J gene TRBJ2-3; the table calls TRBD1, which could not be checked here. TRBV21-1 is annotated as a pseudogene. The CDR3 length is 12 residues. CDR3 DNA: TGTGCCAGTCCCCTCGGGTCGGATACGCAGTATTTT. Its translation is CASPLGSDTQYF.

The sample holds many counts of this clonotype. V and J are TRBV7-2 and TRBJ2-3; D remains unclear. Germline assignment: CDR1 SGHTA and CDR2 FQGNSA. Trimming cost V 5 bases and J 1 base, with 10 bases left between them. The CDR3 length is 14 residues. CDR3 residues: CASSTRTGTDTQYF. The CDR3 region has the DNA TGTGCCAGCAGCACCCGGACGGGCACAGATACGCAGTATTTT.

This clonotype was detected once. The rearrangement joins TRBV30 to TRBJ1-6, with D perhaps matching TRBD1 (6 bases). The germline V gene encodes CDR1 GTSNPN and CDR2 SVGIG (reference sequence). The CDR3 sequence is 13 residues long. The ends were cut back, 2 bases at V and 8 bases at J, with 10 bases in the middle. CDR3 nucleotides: TGTGCCTGGAGTACCAGGGGTGATTCACCCCTCCACTTT. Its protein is CAWSTRGDSPLHF.

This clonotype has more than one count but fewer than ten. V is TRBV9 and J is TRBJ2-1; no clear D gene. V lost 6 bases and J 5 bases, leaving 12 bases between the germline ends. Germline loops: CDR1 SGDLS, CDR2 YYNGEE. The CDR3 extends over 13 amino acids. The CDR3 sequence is CASNGVRNNEQFF. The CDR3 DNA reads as TGTGCCAGCAATGGCGTCAGAAACAATGAGCAGTTCTTC.

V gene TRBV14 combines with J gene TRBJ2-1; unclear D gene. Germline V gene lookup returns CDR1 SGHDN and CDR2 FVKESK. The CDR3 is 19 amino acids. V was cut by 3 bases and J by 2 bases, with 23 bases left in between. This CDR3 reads CASSHDHGFWNSPYNEQFF. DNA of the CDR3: TGTGCCAGCAGCCATGATCATGGCTTTTGGAACAGCCCCTACAATGAGCAGTTCTTC.

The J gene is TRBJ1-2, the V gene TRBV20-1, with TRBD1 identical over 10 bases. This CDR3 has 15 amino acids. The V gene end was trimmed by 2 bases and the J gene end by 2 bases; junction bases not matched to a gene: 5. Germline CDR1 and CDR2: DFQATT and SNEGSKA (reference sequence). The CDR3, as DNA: TGCAGTGCTAGAACGGGACAGGGGCCGAACTATGGCTACACCTTC. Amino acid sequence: CSARTGQGPNYGYTF.

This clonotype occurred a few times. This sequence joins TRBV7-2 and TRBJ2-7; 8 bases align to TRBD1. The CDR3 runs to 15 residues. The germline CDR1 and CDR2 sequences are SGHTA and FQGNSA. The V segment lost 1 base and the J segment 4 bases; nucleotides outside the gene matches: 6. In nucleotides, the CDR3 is TGTGCCAGCAGCTTAGAGGCAGGGGGCTTTTACGAGCAGTACTTC. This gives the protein CASSLEAGGFYEQYF.

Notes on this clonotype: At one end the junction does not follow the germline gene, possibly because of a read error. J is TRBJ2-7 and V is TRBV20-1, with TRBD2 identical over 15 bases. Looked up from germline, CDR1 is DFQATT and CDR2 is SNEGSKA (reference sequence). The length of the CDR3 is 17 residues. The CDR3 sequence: CCASPLRTSGRAYEQYF. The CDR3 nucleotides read TGCTGTGCTAGTCCCCTCCGGACTAGCGGGAGGGCGTACGAGCAGTACTTC.

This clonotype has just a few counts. This CDR3 is CATSLPPSNTEAFF. The CDR3 DNA is TGTGCCACCAGCCTGCCACCCTCGAACACTGAAGCTTTCTTT. This rearrangement joins TRBV15 to TRBJ1-1; D is uncertain. The CDR3 totals 14 residues. Trimming shortened V by 5 bases and J by 1 base, and 11 bases separated the two germline ends. Germline CDR1 LNHNV, CDR2 YYDKDF (reference sequence).

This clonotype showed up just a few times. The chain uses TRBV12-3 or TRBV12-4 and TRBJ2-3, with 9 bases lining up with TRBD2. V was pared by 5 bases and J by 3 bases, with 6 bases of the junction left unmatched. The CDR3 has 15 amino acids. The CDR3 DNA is TGTGCCAGCAGTCCCCGAGCGGGAGGTACAGATACGCAGTATTTT. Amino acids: CASSPRAGGTDTQYF.

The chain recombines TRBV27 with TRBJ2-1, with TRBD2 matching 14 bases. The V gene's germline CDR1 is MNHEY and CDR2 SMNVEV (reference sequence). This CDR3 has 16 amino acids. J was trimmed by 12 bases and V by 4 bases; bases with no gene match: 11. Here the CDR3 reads CASSYHGTSGSEWQFF. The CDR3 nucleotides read TGTGCCAGCAGTTATCACGGGACTAGCGGGAGCGAGTGGCAGTTCTTC.

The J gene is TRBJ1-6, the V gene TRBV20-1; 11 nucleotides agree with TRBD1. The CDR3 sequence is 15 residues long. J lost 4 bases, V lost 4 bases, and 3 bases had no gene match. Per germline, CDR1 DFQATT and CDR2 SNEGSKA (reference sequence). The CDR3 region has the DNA TGCAGTGCTACCGGGACAGGGGGGTATAATTCACCCCTCCACTTT. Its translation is CSATGTGGYNSPLHF.

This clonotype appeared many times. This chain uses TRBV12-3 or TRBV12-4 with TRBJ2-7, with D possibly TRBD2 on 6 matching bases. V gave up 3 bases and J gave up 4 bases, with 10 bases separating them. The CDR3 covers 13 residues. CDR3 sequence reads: CASSFNGGYEQYF. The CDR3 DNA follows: TGTGCCAGCAGTTTCAACGGGGGATACGAGCAGTACTTC.

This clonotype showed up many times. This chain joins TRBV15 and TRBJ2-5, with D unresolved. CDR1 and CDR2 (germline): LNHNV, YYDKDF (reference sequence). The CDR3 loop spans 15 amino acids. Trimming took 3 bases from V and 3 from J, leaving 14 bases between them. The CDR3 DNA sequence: TGTGCCACCAGCAGGGAACGGGCTAGAAAAGAGACCCAGTACTTC. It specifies CATSRERARKETQYF.

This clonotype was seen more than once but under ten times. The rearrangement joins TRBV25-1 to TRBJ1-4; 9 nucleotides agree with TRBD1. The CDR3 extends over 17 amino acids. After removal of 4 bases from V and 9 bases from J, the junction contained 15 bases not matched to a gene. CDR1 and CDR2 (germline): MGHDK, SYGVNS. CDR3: CASSGPHRDRDWKKLFF. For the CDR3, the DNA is TGTGCCAGCAGTGGACCACACCGGGACAGGGATTGGAAAAAACTGTTTTTT.

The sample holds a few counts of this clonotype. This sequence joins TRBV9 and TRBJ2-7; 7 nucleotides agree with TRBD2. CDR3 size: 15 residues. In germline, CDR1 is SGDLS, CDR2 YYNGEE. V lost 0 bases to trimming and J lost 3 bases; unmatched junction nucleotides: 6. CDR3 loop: CASSVGAGGSYEQYF. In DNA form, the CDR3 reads TGTGCCAGCAGCGTAGGGGCGGGCGGGAGCTACGAGCAGTACTTC.

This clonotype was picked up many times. CDR3 residues: CSVETARYEQYF. The CDR3 DNA follows: TGCAGCGTTGAAACGGCGAGATACGAGCAGTACTTC. This rearrangement joins TRBV29-1 to TRBJ2-7; D remains ambiguous. Trimming removed 2 bases from V and 4 bases from J, with 9 bases in between. The germline V gene has CDR1 SQVTM and CDR2 ANQGSEA. The CDR3 loop spans 12 amino acids.

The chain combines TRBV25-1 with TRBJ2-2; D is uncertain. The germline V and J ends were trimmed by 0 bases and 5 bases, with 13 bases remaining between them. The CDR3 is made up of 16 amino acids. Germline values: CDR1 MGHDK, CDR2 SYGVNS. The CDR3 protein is CASSEYSTRWTGELFF. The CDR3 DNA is TGTGCCAGCAGTGAATATTCCACCCGGTGGACCGGGGAGCTGTTTTTT.

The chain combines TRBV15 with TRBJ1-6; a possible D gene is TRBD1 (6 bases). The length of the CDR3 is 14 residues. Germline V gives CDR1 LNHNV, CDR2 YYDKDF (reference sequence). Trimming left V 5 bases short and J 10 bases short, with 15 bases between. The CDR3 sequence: CATSLGQGGSPLHF. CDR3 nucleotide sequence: TGTGCCACCAGCTTAGGACAAGGGGGATCACCCCTCCACTTT.

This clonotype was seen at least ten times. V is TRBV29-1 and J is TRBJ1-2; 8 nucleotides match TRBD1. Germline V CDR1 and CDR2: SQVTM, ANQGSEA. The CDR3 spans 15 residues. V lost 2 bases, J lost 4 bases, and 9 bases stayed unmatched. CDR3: CSVEKDRGAPYGYTF. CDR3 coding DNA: TGCAGCGTTGAAAAAGACAGGGGCGCTCCCTATGGCTACACCTTC.

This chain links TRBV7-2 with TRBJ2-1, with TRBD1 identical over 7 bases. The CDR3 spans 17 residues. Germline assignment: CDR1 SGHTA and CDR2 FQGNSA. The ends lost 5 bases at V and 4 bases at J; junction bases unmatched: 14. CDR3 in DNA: TGTGCCAGCAGCCCGGGTCTAGGACAGGTACCATACAATGAGCAGTTCTTC. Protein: CASSPGLGQVPYNEQFF.